The clone carrying this TCR beta chain appeared once. Participants, about 18 to 90 years old, spanned around 25 US areas. Participants' own reports of clinical history determined their cohort assignment. Original processing methods: By means of reference gene primer amplification, nucleated cell counts were estimated. Profiled with immunoSEQ multiplex PCR; TCRdb holds only in-frame clones, not every one. V and J calls and clone size are given by that table; D and trimming were obtained from the DNA. The sample lists 150,000 or so clones; around 83% were seen once. These data belong to a study of blood T cell repertoires in COVID-19. Overall study context: PBMCs, B-cell-depleted T cells, or T cells provided the cDNA or gDNA that made up the material.

V lost 0 bases and J lost 5; bases outside the gene matches: 6. This CDR3 is 15 amino acids long. Germline assignment: CDR1 SQVTM and CDR2 ANQGSEA. This chain joins TRBV29-1 and TRBJ2-7; TRBD1 aligns across 11 bases. This TCR was recovered from a woman aged 45 to 65 in a cohort exposed to, infected with or recovered from COVID-19 (not recorded which). Input material: PBMCs or T cells enriched from blood (not recorded which). DNA for the CDR3: TGCAGCGTTGAAGATGGAAAGGGACAGGGGGACGAGCAGTACTTC. Its translation: CSVEDGKGQGDEQYF.